This T cell receptor beta chain was identified during a study of T-cell memory formation after mild COVID-19. The CDR3 has 14 amino acids. Germline-derived CDR1 and CDR2 are MGHRA and YSYEKL. V lost 0 bases and J lost 2, with 8 bases in between. TCRdb reprocessed the 5' RACE reads via MiXCR and lists one record per CDR3 protein. The data contain roughly 350,000 distinct CDR3 sequences, roughly 20% of them singletons. Findings and caveats of the study: Later expanders leaned toward CD4+, whereas clones contracting from day 15 to 85 were balanced CD4/CD8.

Notes on this clonotype: Its matching antigen is unknown.

The sample taken for sequencing was PBMCs or a T cell subset sorted from them (not recorded which). The clonotype was recovered from an adult woman who had mild COVID-19 (a few samples of this study predate the infection). Cell type and time point are not known. This chain uses TRBV4-1 with TRBJ2-7; no clear D. The CDR3 sequence is CASSQDLRAYEQYF. The CDR3 DNA follows: TGCGCCAGCAGCCAAGATCTAAGGGCCTACGAGCAGTACTTC.